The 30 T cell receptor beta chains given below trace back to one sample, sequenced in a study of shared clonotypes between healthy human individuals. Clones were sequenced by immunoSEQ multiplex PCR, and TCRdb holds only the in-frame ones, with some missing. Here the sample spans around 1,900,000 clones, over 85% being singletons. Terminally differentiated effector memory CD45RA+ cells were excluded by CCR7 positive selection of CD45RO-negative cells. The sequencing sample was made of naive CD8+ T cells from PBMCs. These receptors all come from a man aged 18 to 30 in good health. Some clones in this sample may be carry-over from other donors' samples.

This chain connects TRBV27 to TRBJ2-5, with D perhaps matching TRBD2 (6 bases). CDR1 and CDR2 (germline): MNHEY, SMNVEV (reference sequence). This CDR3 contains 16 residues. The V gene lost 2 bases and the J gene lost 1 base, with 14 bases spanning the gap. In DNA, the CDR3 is TGTGCCAGCAGTTTAGGCACGGGGGATCGCCAAGAGACCCAGTACTTC. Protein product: CASSLGTGDRQETQYF.

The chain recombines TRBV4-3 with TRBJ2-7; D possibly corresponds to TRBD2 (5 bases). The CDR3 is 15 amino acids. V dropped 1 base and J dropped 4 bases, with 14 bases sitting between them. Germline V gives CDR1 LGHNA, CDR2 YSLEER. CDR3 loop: CASSQASPGKYEQYF. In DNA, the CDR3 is TGCGCCAGCAGCCAAGCTTCCCCGGGGAAATACGAGCAGTACTTC.

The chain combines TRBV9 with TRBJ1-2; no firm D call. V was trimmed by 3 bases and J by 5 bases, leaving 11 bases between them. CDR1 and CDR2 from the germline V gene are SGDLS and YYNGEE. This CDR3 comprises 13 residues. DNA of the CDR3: TGTGCCAGCAGCGGACCCCCTTCTTATGGCTACACCTTC. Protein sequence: CASSGPPSYGYTF.

This CDR3 is CAARLGSSGTDTQYF. The CDR3 nucleotides are TGTGCCGCCCGGTTAGGTTCATCGGGCACAGATACGCAGTATTTT. The chain has TRBV10-3 and TRBJ2-3; no reliable D call. The CDR3 length is 15 residues. Looked up from germline, CDR1 is ENHRY and CDR2 is SYGVKD. The ends were cut back, 11 bases at V and 1 base at J, with 19 bases in the middle.

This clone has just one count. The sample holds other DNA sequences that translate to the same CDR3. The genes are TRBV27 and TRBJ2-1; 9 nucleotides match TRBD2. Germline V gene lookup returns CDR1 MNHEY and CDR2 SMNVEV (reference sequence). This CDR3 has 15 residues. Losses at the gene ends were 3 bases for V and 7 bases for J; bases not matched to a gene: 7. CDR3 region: CASSLRREGLNEQFF. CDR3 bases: TGTGCCAGCAGTTTGCGGCGGGAGGGCCTGAATGAGCAGTTCTTC.

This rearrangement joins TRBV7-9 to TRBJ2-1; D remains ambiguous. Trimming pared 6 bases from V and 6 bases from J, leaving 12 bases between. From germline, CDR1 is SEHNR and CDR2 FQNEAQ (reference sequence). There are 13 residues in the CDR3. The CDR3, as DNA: TGTGCCAGCAGTTCGTTATCAGGCAATGAGCAGTTCTTC. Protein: CASSSLSGNEQFF.

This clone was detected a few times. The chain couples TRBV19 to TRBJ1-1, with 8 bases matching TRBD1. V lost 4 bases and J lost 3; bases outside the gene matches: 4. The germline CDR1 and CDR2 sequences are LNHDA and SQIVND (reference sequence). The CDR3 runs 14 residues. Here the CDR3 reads CASSKQGADTEAFF. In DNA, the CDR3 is TGTGCCAGTAGTAAGCAGGGGGCGGACACTGAAGCTTTCTTT.

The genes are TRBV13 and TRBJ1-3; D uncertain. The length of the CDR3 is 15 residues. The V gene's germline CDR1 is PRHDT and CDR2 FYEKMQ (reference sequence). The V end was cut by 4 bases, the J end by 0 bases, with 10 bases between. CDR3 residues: CASSSTTPSGNTIYF. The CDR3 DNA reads TGTGCCAGCAGCTCCACTACTCCCTCTGGAAACACCATATATTTT.

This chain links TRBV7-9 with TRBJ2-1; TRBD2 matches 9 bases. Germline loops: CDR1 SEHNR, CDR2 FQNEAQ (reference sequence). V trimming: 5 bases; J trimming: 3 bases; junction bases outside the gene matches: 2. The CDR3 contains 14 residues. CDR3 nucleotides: TGTGCCAGCAGCCCGCGGGAGGGCTACAATGAGCAGTTCTTC. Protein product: CASSPREGYNEQFF.

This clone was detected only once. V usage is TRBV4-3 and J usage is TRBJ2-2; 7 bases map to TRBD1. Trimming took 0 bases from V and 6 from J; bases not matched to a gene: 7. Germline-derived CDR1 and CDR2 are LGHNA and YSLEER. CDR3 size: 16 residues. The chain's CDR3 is CASSQERYRGAGELFF. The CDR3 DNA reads TGCGCCAGCAGCCAAGAGCGGTACAGGGGTGCCGGGGAGCTGTTTTTT.

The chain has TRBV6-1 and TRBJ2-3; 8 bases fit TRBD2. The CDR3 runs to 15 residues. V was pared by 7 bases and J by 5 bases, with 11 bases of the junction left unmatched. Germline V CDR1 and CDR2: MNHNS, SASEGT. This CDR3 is CASTGAGRAGDTQYF. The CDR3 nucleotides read TGTGCCAGCACCGGGGCCGGGAGGGCCGGAGATACGCAGTATTTT.

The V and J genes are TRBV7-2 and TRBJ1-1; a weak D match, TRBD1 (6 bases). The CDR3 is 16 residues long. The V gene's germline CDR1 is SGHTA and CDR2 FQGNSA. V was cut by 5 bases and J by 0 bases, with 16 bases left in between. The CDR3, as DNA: TGTGCCAGCAGCGAAGCTACAGGGCCTATGAACACTGAAGCTTTCTTT. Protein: CASSEATGPMNTEAFF.

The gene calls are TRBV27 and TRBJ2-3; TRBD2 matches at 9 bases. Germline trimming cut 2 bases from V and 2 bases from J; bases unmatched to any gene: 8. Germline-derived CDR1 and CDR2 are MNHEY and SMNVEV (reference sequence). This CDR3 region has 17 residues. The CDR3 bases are TGTGCCAGCAGTTTACTTCCACTAGCGGGTAACACAGATACGCAGTATTTT. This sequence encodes CASSLLPLAGNTDTQYF.

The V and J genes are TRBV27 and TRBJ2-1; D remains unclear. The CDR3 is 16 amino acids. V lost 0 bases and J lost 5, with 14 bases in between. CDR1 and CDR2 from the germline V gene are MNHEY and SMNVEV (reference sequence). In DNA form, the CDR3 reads TGTGCCAGCAGTTTATCTGGGGTCTACCCGAACAATGAGCAGTTCTTC. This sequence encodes CASSLSGVYPNNEQFF.

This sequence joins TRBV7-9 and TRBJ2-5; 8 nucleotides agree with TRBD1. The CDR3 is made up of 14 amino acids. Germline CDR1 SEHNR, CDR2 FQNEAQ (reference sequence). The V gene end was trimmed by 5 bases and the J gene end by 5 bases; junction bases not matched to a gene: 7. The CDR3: CASSIRQGPETQYF. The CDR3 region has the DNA TGTGCCAGCAGCATTCGACAGGGGCCCGAGACCCAGTACTTC.

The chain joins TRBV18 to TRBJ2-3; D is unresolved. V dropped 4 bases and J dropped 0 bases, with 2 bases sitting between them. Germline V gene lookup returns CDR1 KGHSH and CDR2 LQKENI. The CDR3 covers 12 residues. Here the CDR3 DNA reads TGTGCCAGCTCACTGAGCACAGATACGCAGTATTTT. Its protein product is CASSLSTDTQYF. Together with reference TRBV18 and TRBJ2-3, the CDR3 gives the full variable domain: NAGVMQNPRHLVRRRGQEARLRCSPMKGHSHVYWYRQLPEEGLKFMVYLQKENIIDESGMPKERFSAEFPKEGPSILRIQQVVRGDSAAYFCASSLSTDTQYFGPGTRLTVL.

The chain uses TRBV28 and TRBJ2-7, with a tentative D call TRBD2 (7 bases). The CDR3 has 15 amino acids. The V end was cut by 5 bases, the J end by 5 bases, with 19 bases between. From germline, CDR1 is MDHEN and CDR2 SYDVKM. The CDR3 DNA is TGTGCCAGCAGTACCTACCGCGGGGGCATCAACGAGCAGTACTTC. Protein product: CASSTYRGGINEQYF.

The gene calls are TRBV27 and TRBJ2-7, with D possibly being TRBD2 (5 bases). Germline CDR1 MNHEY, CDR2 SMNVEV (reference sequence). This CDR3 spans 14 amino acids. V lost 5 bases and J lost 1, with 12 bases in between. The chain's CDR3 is CASSTRAESYEQYF. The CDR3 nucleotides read TGTGCCAGCAGTACGAGGGCGGAATCCTACGAGCAGTACTTC.

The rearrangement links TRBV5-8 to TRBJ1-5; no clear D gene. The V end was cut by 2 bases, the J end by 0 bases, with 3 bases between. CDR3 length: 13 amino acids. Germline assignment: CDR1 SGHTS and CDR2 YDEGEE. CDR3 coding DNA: TGTGCCAGCAGCTTACATAGCAATCAGCCCCAGCATTTT. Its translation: CASSLHSNQPQHF.

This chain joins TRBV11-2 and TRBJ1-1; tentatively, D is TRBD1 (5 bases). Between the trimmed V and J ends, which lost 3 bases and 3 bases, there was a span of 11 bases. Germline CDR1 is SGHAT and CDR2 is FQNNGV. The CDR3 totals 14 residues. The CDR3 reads CASSFLEGDTEAFF. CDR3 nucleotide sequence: TGTGCCAGCAGCTTCTTGGAAGGGGACACTGAAGCTTTCTTT.

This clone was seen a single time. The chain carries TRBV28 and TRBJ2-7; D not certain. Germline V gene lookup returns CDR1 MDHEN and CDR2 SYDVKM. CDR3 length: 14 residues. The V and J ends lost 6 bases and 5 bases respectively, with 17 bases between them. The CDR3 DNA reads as TGTGCCAGCAGAACCCGGGTGCTCCGAGACGAGCAGTACTTC. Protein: CASRTRVLRDEQYF.

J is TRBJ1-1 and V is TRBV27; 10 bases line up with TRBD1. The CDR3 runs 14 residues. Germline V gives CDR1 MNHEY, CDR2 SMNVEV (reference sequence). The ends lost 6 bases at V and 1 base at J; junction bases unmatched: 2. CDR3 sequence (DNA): TGTGCCAGCAGCCGGGACAGGGGGAACACTGAAGCTTTCTTT. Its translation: CASSRDRGNTEAFF.

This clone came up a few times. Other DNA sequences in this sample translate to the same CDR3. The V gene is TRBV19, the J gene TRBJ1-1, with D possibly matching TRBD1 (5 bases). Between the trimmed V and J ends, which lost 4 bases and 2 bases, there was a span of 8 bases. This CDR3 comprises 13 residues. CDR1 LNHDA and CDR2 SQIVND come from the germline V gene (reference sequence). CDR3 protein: CASSTTVNTEAFF. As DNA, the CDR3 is TGTGCCAGTAGTACGACAGTCAACACTGAAGCTTTCTTT.

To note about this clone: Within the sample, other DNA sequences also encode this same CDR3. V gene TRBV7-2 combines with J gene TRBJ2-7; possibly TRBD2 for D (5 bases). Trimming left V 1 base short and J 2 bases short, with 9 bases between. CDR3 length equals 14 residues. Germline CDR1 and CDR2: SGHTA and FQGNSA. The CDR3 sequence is CASSLVASAYEQYF. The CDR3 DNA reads TGTGCCAGCAGCTTAGTAGCGTCCGCCTACGAGCAGTACTTC.

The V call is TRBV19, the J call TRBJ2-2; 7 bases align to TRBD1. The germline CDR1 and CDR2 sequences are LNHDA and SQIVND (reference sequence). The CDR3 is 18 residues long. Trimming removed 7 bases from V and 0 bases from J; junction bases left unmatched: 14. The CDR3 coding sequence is TGTGCCAGTAAAATTCTCTACGTAGACAGGGCGAACACCGGGGAGCTGTTTTTT. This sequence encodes CASKILYVDRANTGELFF.

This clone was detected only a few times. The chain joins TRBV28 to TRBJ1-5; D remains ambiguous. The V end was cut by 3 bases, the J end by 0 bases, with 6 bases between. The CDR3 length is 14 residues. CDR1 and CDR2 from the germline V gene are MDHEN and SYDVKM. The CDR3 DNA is TGTGCCAGCAGTTTTAGTCATAGCAATCAGCCCCAGCATTTT. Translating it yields CASSFSHSNQPQHF. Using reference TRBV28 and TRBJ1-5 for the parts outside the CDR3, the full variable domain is DVKVTQSSRYLVKRTGEKVFLECVQDMDHENMFWYRQDPGLGLRLIYFSYDVKMKEKGDIPEGYSVSREKKERFSLILESASTNQTSMYLCASSFSHSNQPQHFGDGTRLSIL.

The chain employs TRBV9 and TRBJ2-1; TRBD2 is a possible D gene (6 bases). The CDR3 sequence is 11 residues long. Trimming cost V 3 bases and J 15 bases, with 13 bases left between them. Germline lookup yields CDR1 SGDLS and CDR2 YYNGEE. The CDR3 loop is CASSGGLPLFF. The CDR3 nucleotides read TGTGCCAGCAGCGGGGGACTGCCCTTGTTCTTC.

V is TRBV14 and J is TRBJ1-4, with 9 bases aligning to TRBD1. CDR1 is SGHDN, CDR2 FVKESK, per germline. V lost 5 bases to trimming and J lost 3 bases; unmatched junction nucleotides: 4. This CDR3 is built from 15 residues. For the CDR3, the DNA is TGTGCCAGCAGCGGGAGGGACAGGGCTAATGAAAAACTGTTTTTT. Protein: CASSGRDRANEKLFF.

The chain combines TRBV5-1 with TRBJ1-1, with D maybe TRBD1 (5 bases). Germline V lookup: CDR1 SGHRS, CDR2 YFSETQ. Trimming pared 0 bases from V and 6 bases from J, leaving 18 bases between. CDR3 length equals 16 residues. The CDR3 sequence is CASSLEVDIPRAEAFF. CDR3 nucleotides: TGCGCCAGCAGCTTGGAGGTGGACATACCGCGGGCTGAAGCTTTCTTT. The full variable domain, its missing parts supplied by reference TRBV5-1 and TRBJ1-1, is KAGVTQTPRYLIKTRGQQVTLSCSPISGHRSVSWYQQTPGQGLQFLFEYFSETQRNKGNFPGRFSGRQFSNSRSEMNVSTLELGDSALYLCASSLEVDIPRAEAFFGQGTRLTVV.

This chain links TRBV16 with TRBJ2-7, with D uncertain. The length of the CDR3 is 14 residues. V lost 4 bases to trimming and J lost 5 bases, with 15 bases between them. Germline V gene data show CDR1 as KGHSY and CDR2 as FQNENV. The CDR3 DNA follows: TGTGCCAGCAGCCCGCCCACCAACGGAAACGAGCAGTACTTC. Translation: CASSPPTNGNEQYF.